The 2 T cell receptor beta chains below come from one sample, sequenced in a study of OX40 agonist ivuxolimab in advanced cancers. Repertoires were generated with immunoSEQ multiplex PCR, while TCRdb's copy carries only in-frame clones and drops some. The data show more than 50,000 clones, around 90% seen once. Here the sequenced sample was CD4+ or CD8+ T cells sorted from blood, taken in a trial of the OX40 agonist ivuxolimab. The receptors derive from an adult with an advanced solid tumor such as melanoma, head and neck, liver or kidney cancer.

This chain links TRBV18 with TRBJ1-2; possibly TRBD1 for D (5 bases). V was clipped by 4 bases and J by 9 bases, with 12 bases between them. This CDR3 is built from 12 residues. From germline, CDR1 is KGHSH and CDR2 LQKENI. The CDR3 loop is CASSLRDESYTF. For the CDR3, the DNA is TGTGCCAGCTCACTACGGGACGAAAGCTACACCTTC.

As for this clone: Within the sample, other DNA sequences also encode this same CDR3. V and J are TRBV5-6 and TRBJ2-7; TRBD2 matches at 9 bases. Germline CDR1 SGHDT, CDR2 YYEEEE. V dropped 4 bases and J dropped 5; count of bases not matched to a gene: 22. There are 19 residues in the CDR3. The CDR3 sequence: CASSPDSATLLAGVNEQYF. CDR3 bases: TGTGCCAGCAGCCCTGACAGCGCAACCCTCTTAGCGGGGGTAAACGAGCAGTACTTC.